This TCR beta chain originates from a study of OX40 agonist ivuxolimab in advanced cancers. Overall study: Ivuxolimab, an antibody acting as an agonist of OX40 (CD134), was used to treat patients. Study-level results: Average numbers of expanded clones were greater in CD8+ T cells than in CD4+. CD4+ and CD8+ T cells in blood underwent clonal expansion by week 6 at 0.1 to 3.0 mg/kg.

V shed 6 bases and J shed 9 bases, with 18 bases lying between them. The CDR3 extends over 14 amino acids. Per the germline V gene, CDR1 is SGHVS and CDR2 is FNYEAQ. Data came from immunoSEQ multiplex PCR; TCRdb stores just in-frame clones and leaves some out. The profile shows 76,000 or so clones, approximately 85% of them singletons. Comment on this clone: The antigen is undetermined.

This sequence originates from an adult with an advanced solid tumor such as melanoma, head and neck, liver or kidney cancer. V gene TRBV7-6 combines with J gene TRBJ2-1; TRBD2 is a possible D gene (5 bases). The specimen comprised CD4+ or CD8+ T cells sorted from blood, sampled in a trial of the OX40 agonist ivuxolimab. Here the CDR3 reads CASSGSPPGGEQFF. Here the CDR3 DNA reads TGTGCCAGCAGTGGTTCCCCCCCCGGAGGTGAGCAGTTCTTC.